The 24 T cell receptor beta chains below all came from one sample that was sequenced in a study of cytomegalovirus exposure and HLA in healthy donors. The PCR had 60 Vbeta and 13 Jbeta primers. Measured with immunoSEQ multiplex PCR; TCRdb has only the in-frame clones, and not every one. The table records under 110,000 clones, roughly four fifths of them present only once. The sample was PBMCs. The receptor source for this set is a middle-aged man in good health and CMV-seronegative.

The V gene is TRBV19, the J gene TRBJ1-1, with TRBD1 as a possible D gene (6 bases). CDR1 is LNHDA, CDR2 SQIVND, per germline (reference sequence). There are 14 residues in the CDR3. The V end was cut by 4 bases, the J end by 0 bases, with 9 bases between. The CDR3 spells CASSTDSMNTEAFF. The CDR3 region has the DNA TGTGCCAGTAGTACGGACAGCATGAACACTGAAGCTTTCTTT.

The V and J genes are TRBV19 and TRBJ1-1; perhaps TRBD1 as D (6 bases). This CDR3 spans 16 amino acids. Trimming cost V 7 bases and J 0 bases, with 18 bases left between them. Germline-derived CDR1 and CDR2 are LNHDA and SQIVND (reference sequence). The CDR3 loop reads CASNPGGARMNTEAFF. Here the CDR3 DNA reads TGTGCCAGTAATCCCGGGGGGGCCCGCATGAACACTGAAGCTTTCTTT.

The gene calls are TRBV2 and TRBJ2-6, with D maybe TRBD1 (6 bases). V was cut by 7 bases and J by 0 bases, with 10 bases left in between. The CDR3 runs to 15 residues. Per germline, CDR1 SNHLY and CDR2 FYNNEI. CDR3 DNA: TGTGCCAGCACCCAGGACAGCTCTGGGGCCAACGTCCTGACTTTC. Protein: CASTQDSSGANVLTF.

The chain has TRBV7-9 and TRBJ1-5; 9 nucleotides match TRBD1. Germline V CDR1 and CDR2: SEHNR, FQNEAQ (reference sequence). Losses at the gene ends were 5 bases for V and 6 bases for J; bases not matched to a gene: 5. The CDR3 sequence is 14 residues long. The CDR3 sequence is CASSPGQGFQPQHF. The CDR3 nucleotides read TGTGCCAGCAGCCCGGGACAGGGATTTCAGCCCCAGCATTTT.

The chain combines TRBV30 with TRBJ2-3, with 7 bases lining up with TRBD1. The germline gives CDR1 GTSNPN, CDR2 SVGIG (reference sequence). The V gene end was trimmed by 5 bases and the J gene end by 2 bases; junction bases not matched to a gene: 13. CDR3 length: 16 amino acids. This CDR3 is CAWGGGWGQSTDTQYF. CDR3 sequence (DNA): TGTGCCTGGGGCGGTGGGTGGGGACAGTCCACAGATACGCAGTATTTT.

J is TRBJ2-1 and V is TRBV19; possible D gene TRBD2, 5 bases. This CDR3 is built from 13 residues. Trimming pared 4 bases from V and 6 bases from J, leaving 10 bases between. Germline V gene lookup returns CDR1 LNHDA and CDR2 SQIVND (reference sequence). CDR3 in DNA: TGTGCCAGTAGTACTAGGGAGAGCAATGAGCAGTTCTTC. Amino acids: CASSTRESNEQFF.

The chain combines TRBV7-2 with TRBJ1-2; 9 positions match TRBD1. This CDR3 contains 15 residues. Trimming cost V 1 base and J 3 bases; bases outside gene matches: 3. CDR1 SGHTA and CDR2 FQGNSA come from the germline V gene. This CDR3 reads CASSLGQGGDYGYTF. DNA for the CDR3: TGTGCCAGCAGCTTAGGACAGGGGGGGGACTATGGCTACACCTTC.

This clone has more than one count but fewer than ten. The chain is built from TRBV6-1 and TRBJ1-1; a weak D match, TRBD1 (5 bases). The CDR3 loop spans 15 amino acids. With 1 base removed from V and 0 bases from J, the gap between germline ends came to 9 bases. Per germline, CDR1 MNHNS and CDR2 SASEGT. The CDR3 DNA reads TGTGCCAGCAGTGAAGATAGGGGAATGAACACTGAAGCTTTCTTT. Amino acid sequence: CASSEDRGMNTEAFF.

CDR3 in DNA: TGTGCCATCAGTGACCCACCGACAGGAGATGGCTACACCTTC. Protein product: CAISDPPTGDGYTF. V is TRBV10-3 and J is TRBJ1-2; maybe TRBD1 (6 bases). The V and J ends lost 3 bases and 6 bases respectively, with 14 bases between them. CDR3 length equals 14 residues. Germline V gene sequence: CDR1 ENHRY, CDR2 SYGVKD.

The CDR3 DNA reads as TGTGCCAGCAGTCGGGACATTACGAGCACCGGGGAGCTGTTTTTT. It codes for CASSRDITSTGELFF. V is TRBV28 and J is TRBJ2-2, with D possibly matching TRBD1 (6 bases). V was shortened by 5 bases and J by 4 bases, with 14 bases between the two germline ends. CDR3 length equals 15 residues. Germline lookup yields CDR1 MDHEN and CDR2 SYDVKM.

V and J are TRBV5-4 and TRBJ2-2, with 7 bases identical to TRBD2. Trimming removed 1 base from V and 9 bases from J; junction bases left unmatched: 9. The V gene's germline CDR1 is SGHNT and CDR2 YYREEE (reference sequence). This CDR3 comprises 15 residues. The CDR3 DNA follows: TGTGCCAGCAGCTTGCCGGGGGGTAACTACCGGGAGCTGTTTTTT. Translation: CASSLPGGNYRELFF.

V usage is TRBV6-1 and J usage is TRBJ1-4; D gene ambiguous. V lost 7 bases and J lost 0, with 9 bases in between. The CDR3 is 14 amino acids. Germline lookup yields CDR1 MNHNS and CDR2 SASEGT. The CDR3 loop is CASTPGATNEKLFF. As DNA, the CDR3 is TGTGCCAGCACTCCGGGTGCAACTAATGAAAAACTGTTTTTT.

This chain links TRBV10-3 with TRBJ2-7; D not certain. CDR1 ENHRY and CDR2 SYGVKD come from the germline V gene. The CDR3 has 16 residues. The ends were cut back, 0 bases at V and 0 bases at J, with 12 bases in the middle. CDR3 sequence (DNA): TGTGCCATCAGTGAGTCTGGCAGTTCACGCTCCTACGAGCAGTACTTC. This encodes CAISESGSSRSYEQYF.

The table lists this clone with a few counts. The chain joins TRBV11-2 to TRBJ1-2; possible D gene TRBD1, 5 bases. Germline CDR1 is SGHAT and CDR2 is FQNNGV. Between the trimmed V and J ends, which lost 6 bases and 0 bases, there was a span of 23 bases. The CDR3 loop spans 18 amino acids. In DNA, the CDR3 is TGTGCCAGCAGTTCCTTAAGGGACTCTCGGAAATCTAACTATGGCTACACCTTC. This translates into CASSSLRDSRKSNYGYTF.

The gene calls are TRBV4-2 and TRBJ2-7; D perhaps matches TRBD2 (6 bases). The CDR3 length is 15 residues. The germline CDR1 and CDR2 sequences are LGHNA and YNFKEQ. Trimming took off 0 bases at V and 3 bases at J, with 12 bases between the two ends. This CDR3 reads CASSQEEGFDYEQYF. The CDR3 DNA sequence: TGTGCCAGCAGCCAAGAGGAGGGGTTTGACTACGAGCAGTACTTC.

V is TRBV7-9 and J is TRBJ1-2; D uncertain. The CDR3 contains 12 residues. Germline V gene sequence: CDR1 SEHNR, CDR2 FQNEAQ (reference sequence). V lost 8 bases and J 3 bases, leaving 10 bases between the germline ends. The CDR3 loop is CASQEEHYGYTF. In DNA form, the CDR3 reads TGTGCCAGCCAGGAAGAACACTATGGCTACACCTTC.

The genes are TRBV7-2 and TRBJ1-1; no clear D gene. Looked up from germline, CDR1 is SGHTA and CDR2 is FQGNSA. The CDR3 covers 14 residues. Deletions cut 2 bases from V and 0 bases from J, with 7 bases between. This CDR3 is CASSLSVVNTEAFF. The CDR3 coding sequence is TGTGCCAGCAGCTTATCAGTGGTGAACACTGAAGCTTTCTTT.

The chain employs TRBV15 and TRBJ2-3; 8 positions agree with TRBD2. This CDR3 has 16 amino acids. Germline V lookup: CDR1 LNHNV, CDR2 YYDKDF (reference sequence). With 1 base clipped from V and 1 base from J, the junction kept 4 bases outside the gene matches. The CDR3, as DNA: TGTGCCACCAGCAGAGGCGGTAGCGGGGGCACAGATACGCAGTATTTT. This encodes CATSRGGSGGTDTQYF.

In this sample, this clone turned up a few times. The chain has TRBV5-1 and TRBJ1-1, with TRBD1 matching over 9 bases. Germline values: CDR1 SGHRS, CDR2 YFSETQ. The CDR3 sequence is 16 residues long. V gave up 5 bases and J gave up 5 bases; unmatched junction bases: 13. CDR3 protein: CASRTGTGSAKTEAFF. In DNA form, the CDR3 reads TGCGCCAGCAGAACCGGGACAGGGAGTGCAAAGACTGAAGCTTTCTTT.

The rearrangement uses TRBV7-2 and TRBJ2-5, with 7 bases identical to TRBD2. The J call may be in error: the DNA end matches TRBJ2-7 better. Germline V gene sequence: CDR1 SGHTA, CDR2 FQGNSA. The CDR3 covers 13 residues. CDR3 sequence: CASSFGLEYEQYF. Here the CDR3 DNA reads TGTGCCAGCAGCTTCGGACTAGAGTACGAGCAGTACTTC.

The chain carries TRBV11-2 and TRBJ2-3, with unresolved D. This CDR3 region has 12 residues. The germline V and J ends were trimmed by 1 base and 5 bases, with 4 bases remaining between them. Germline V gene sequence: CDR1 SGHAT, CDR2 FQNNGV. CDR3 amino acids: CASSLGGDTQYF. CDR3 sequence (DNA): TGTGCCAGCAGCTTAGGAGGAGATACGCAGTATTTT.

The table lists this clone with a count of one. This chain connects TRBV6-6 to TRBJ2-2, with D tentatively TRBD1 (5 bases). The V and J ends lost 2 bases and 7 bases respectively, with 11 bases between them. Germline-derived CDR1 and CDR2 are MNHNY and SVGAGI (reference sequence). The CDR3 consists of 14 residues. The CDR3 protein is CASSYSQGDGELFF. In DNA form, the CDR3 reads TGTGCCAGCAGTTACAGCCAGGGTGACGGGGAGCTGTTTTTT.

This clone was detected a few times. The chain combines TRBV11-2 with TRBJ2-3, with TRBD2 matching over 14 bases. The CDR3 consists of 18 residues. Germline CDR1 and CDR2: SGHAT and FQNNGV. J gave up 0 bases and V 5 bases, and 7 bases lay outside the gene matches. The chain's CDR3 is CASSKGLAGERSTDTQYF. CDR3 coding DNA: TGTGCCAGCAGCAAGGGACTAGCGGGGGAGAGGAGCACAGATACGCAGTATTTT.

V gene TRBV12-2 combines with J gene TRBJ2-7; the table's D call of TRBD1 was not tested on the DNA. TRBV12-2 is noted as a pseudogene. The CDR3 has 14 residues. CDR3 bases: TGTGCAAGTCGCTTAGTTTTGGGGGCGAAAGAGCAGTACTTC. Residues: CASRLVLGAKEQYF.